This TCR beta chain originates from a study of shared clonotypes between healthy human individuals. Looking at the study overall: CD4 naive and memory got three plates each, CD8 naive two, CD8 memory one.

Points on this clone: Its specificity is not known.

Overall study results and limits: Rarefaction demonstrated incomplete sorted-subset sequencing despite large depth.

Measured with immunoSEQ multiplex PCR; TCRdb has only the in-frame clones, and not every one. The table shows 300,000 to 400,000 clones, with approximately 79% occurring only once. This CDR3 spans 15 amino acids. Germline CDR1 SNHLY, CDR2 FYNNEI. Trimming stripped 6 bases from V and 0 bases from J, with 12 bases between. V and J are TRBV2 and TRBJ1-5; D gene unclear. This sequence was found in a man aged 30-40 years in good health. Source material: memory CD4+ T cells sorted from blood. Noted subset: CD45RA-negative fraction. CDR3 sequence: CASSDLGGSNQPQHF. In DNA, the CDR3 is TGTGCCAGCAGCGACCTGGGAGGTAGCAATCAGCCCCAGCATTTT.